The 32 T cell receptor beta chains below were found in one sample sequenced in a study of blood T cells in healthy people across ages. Through a sample-barcoded 5' primer and a J-beta primer mix, a second PCR was run for about 6 to 11 cycles. TCRdb processed the 5' RACE reads anew with MiXCR; each CDR3 protein has one entry. The table lists around 2 million distinct CDR3 sequences, around 40% of them singletons. Source material: blood. Receptor source: a human donor in good health.

J is TRBJ2-4 and V is TRBV2; D remains unclear. The CDR3 totals 14 residues. Germline V gene lookup returns CDR1 SNHLY and CDR2 FYNNEI. The ends were cut back, 7 bases at V and 13 bases at J, with 23 bases in the middle. Written as DNA, the CDR3 is TGTGCCAGCAAGGGCCCCAGGTTGATCAATGAGCAGTACTTC. It encodes CASKGPRLINEQYF.

A word on this clonotype: The junction departs from germline at one end; a sequencing error may be responsible. V is TRBV5-1 and J is TRBJ2-1, with 7 bases that match TRBD2. CDR1 is SGHRS, CDR2 YFSETQ, per germline. The length of the CDR3 is 16 residues. CDR3 sequence: CVSRLSGGISYNEQFF. CDR3 nucleotides: TGCGTCAGCAGGCTCTCGGGGGGAATCTCCTACAATGAGCAGTTCTTC.

The V call is TRBV7-3, the J call TRBJ1-2, with D perhaps matching TRBD1 (5 bases). The CDR3 has 17 amino acids. Germline CDR1 is SGHTA and CDR2 is FQGTGA. V was trimmed by 1 base and J by 6 bases, leaving 21 bases between them. CDR3 amino acids: CASSLIPGTPLGDGYTF. As DNA, the CDR3 is TGTGCCAGCAGCTTAATCCCCGGGACTCCTCTGGGTGATGGCTACACCTTC.

As regards this clonotype: Being one base from a much bigger clone, this may be a read error. The J gene is TRBJ2-6, the V gene TRBV6-2 or TRBV6-3; D may match TRBD1 or TRBD2 (5 bases each). V was clipped by 2 bases and J by 2 bases, with 7 bases between them. Germline V gene lookup returns CDR1 MNHEY and CDR2 SVGEGT. The CDR3 is 15 residues long. The CDR3, as DNA: TGTGCCAGCAGTTACGTGGGGGCTGGGGCCAACGTCCTGACTTTC. It translates to CASSYVGAGANVLTF.

The rearrangement links TRBV6-6 to TRBJ1-2, with D possibly TRBD1 on 5 matching bases. Germline CDR1 reads MNHNY; CDR2 reads SVGAGI (reference sequence). The CDR3 totals 12 residues. V lost 6 bases and J lost 9, with 14 bases in between. The CDR3 loop reads CASSERGASYTF. The CDR3 region has the DNA TGTGCCAGCAGCGAGAGAGGGGCTAGCTACACCTTC.

This clonotype was counted many times. This chain joins TRBV29-1 and TRBJ2-5; D not resolved. The germline gives CDR1 SQVTM, CDR2 ANQGSEA. Trimming cost V 3 bases and J 2 bases, with 7 bases left between them. This CDR3 spans 12 amino acids. In DNA form, the CDR3 reads TGCAGCGTTGAGGTCATGCAAGAGACCCAGTACTTC. Its translation is CSVEVMQETQYF.

This clonotype was counted only a few times. CDR3 bases: TGTGCCACCAGCACTCTCTGGGGGGACAGTATCTCACCCCTCCACTTT. Translation gives CATSTLWGDSISPLHF. The chain uses TRBV15 and TRBJ1-6; the match to TRBD1 covers 7 bases. The V segment lost 4 bases and the J segment 10 bases; nucleotides outside the gene matches: 13. This CDR3 has 16 amino acids. Per germline, CDR1 LNHNV and CDR2 YYDKDF (reference sequence). The full variable domain, with the rest looked up from reference TRBV15 and TRBJ1-6, is DAMVIQNPRYQVTQFGKPVTLSCSQTLNHNVMYWYQQKSSQAPKLLFHYYDKDFNNEADTPDNFQSRRPNTSFCFLDIRSPGLGDTAMYLCATSTLWGDSISPLHFGNGTRLTVT.

The rearrangement links TRBV11-1 to TRBJ2-7, with D unresolved. Looked up from germline, CDR1 is SGHAT and CDR2 is FQDESV (reference sequence). Trimming shortened V by 6 bases and J by 4 bases, and 16 bases separated the two germline ends. This CDR3 region has 14 residues. CDR3: CASRFPWARYEQYF. As DNA, the CDR3 is TGTGCCAGCAGATTCCCGTGGGCTAGGTACGAGCAGTACTTC.

The chain joins TRBV5-1 to TRBJ2-3; D gene uncertain. The CDR3 length is 16 residues. The germline V gene has CDR1 SGHRS and CDR2 YFSETQ. V lost 0 bases and J lost 2, with 13 bases in between. The CDR3 reads CASSLGARHYTDTQYF. The CDR3 DNA is TGCGCCAGCAGCTTGGGGGCTAGACATTACACAGATACGCAGTATTTT.

The chain couples TRBV5-1 to TRBJ2-1; tentative D call: TRBD2 (6 bases). V shed 4 bases and J shed 5 bases, with 22 bases lying between them. The CDR3 is 17 amino acids. Germline V lookup: CDR1 SGHRS, CDR2 YFSETQ. This CDR3 reads CASSRSGTRQENNEQFF. CDR3 nucleotides: TGCGCCAGCAGCAGATCCGGGACTCGGCAGGAAAACAATGAGCAGTTCTTC.

The chain combines TRBV7-2 with TRBJ2-3, with TRBD2 identical over 7 bases. J was trimmed by 6 bases and V by 2 bases; bases with no gene match: 17. Germline-derived CDR1 and CDR2 are SGHTA and FQGNSA. This CDR3 has 18 residues. The CDR3 is CASSLNPVGGGRGDTQYF. In DNA form, the CDR3 reads TGTGCCAGCAGCTTAAATCCCGTTGGGGGGGGAAGAGGGGATACGCAGTATTTT. The full variable domain, in which reference TRBV7-2 and TRBJ2-3 provide the parts outside the CDR3, is GAGVSQSPSNKVTEKGKDVELRCDPISGHTALYWYRQSLGQGLEFLIYFQGNSAPDKSGLPSDRFSAERTGGSVSTLTIQRTQQEDSAVYLCASSLNPVGGGRGDTQYFGPGTRLTVL.

J is TRBJ1-4 and V is TRBV7-3; D is ambiguous. The CDR3 covers 18 residues. Germline values: CDR1 SGHTA, CDR2 FQGTGA. Trimming stripped 2 bases from V and 1 base from J, with 17 bases between. The CDR3 DNA reads as TGTGCCAGCAGCTTACCGTCGGGAGAGGAAAGAACTAATGAAAAACTGTTTTTT. It translates to CASSLPSGEERTNEKLFF. Drawing the rest from reference TRBV7-3 and TRBJ1-4, the complete variable domain is GAGVSQTPSNKVTEKGKYVELRCDPISGHTALYWYRQSLGQGPEFLIYFQGTGAADDSGLPNDRFFAVRPEGSVSTLKIQRTERGDSAVYLCASSLPSGEERTNEKLFFGSGTQLSVL.

This clonotype was picked up a small number of times. The chain links TRBV4-2 to TRBJ2-1; tentatively, D is TRBD2 (6 bases). The CDR3 is made up of 17 amino acids. The V and J ends lost 0 bases and 10 bases respectively, with 22 bases between them. The germline gives CDR1 LGHNA, CDR2 YNFKEQ. Written as DNA, the CDR3 is TGTGCCAGCAGCCAAGAGGGGATGTTGGGCGGGGCCCTCGAGCAGTTCTTC. Protein: CASSQEGMLGGALEQFF.

This rearrangement joins TRBV7-3 to TRBJ1-6; 10 bases line up with TRBD1. CDR3 length equals 14 residues. V gave up 5 bases and J gave up 10 bases; unmatched junction bases: 5. Germline V gives CDR1 SGHTA, CDR2 FQGTGA. The CDR3, as DNA: TGTGCCAGCAGCAATTCGGGACAGGGGTCACCCCTCCACTTT. Translating it yields CASSNSGQGSPLHF. The full variable domain, in which reference TRBV7-3 and TRBJ1-6 provide the parts outside the CDR3, is GAGVSQTPSNKVTEKGKYVELRCDPISGHTALYWYRQSLGQGPEFLIYFQGTGAADDSGLPNDRFFAVRPEGSVSTLKIQRTERGDSAVYLCASSNSGQGSPLHFGNGTRLTVT.

This chain connects TRBV5-1 to TRBJ2-3; 14 nucleotides line up with TRBD2. Trimming took 2 bases from V and 2 from J; bases not matched to a gene: 10. The CDR3 length is 19 residues. Per germline, CDR1 SGHRS and CDR2 YFSETQ. DNA of the CDR3: TGCGCCAGCAGCTTAGATCCGGGACTAGCGGGAGTACCCACAGATACGCAGTATTTT. This sequence encodes CASSLDPGLAGVPTDTQYF.

The gene calls are TRBV7-2 and TRBJ2-5; D ambiguous. Per germline, CDR1 SGHTA and CDR2 FQGNSA. The CDR3 runs 15 residues. Trimming shortened V by 1 base and J by 0 bases, and 9 bases separated the two germline ends. CDR3 residues: CASSLGQEYQETQYF. The CDR3 nucleotides read TGTGCCAGCAGCTTAGGACAAGAGTACCAAGAGACCCAGTACTTC. Full variable domain (remainder filled in from reference TRBV7-2 and TRBJ2-5): GAGVSQSPSNKVTEKGKDVELRCDPISGHTALYWYRQSLGQGLEFLIYFQGNSAPDKSGLPSDRFSAERTGGSVSTLTIQRTQQEDSAVYLCASSLGQEYQETQYFGPGTRLLVL.

The chain recombines TRBV5-4 with TRBJ2-5, with D hard to call. Trimming removed 1 base at V and 5 bases at J, with 6 bases between. Looked up from germline, CDR1 is SGHNT and CDR2 is YYREEE (reference sequence). The CDR3 runs to 12 residues. CDR3: CASSLIMETQYF. Here the CDR3 DNA reads TGTGCCAGCAGCTTGATTATGGAGACCCAGTACTTC.

This chain joins TRBV19 and TRBJ2-3; D could derive from TRBD1 or TRBD2 (5 bases each). Trimming removed 10 bases from V and 0 bases from J, with 17 bases in between. CDR1 is LNHDA and CDR2 is SQIVND in the germline V gene (reference sequence). This CDR3 contains 15 residues. The CDR3 here is CATSGTAYSTDTQYF. Written as DNA, the CDR3 is TGTGCCACCTCCGGGACGGCTTATAGCACAGATACGCAGTATTTT.

This clonotype was counted between two and nine times. V usage is TRBV7-9 and J usage is TRBJ1-2; D gene ambiguous. The CDR3 has 13 residues. Germline CDR1 and CDR2: SEHNR and FQNEAQ (reference sequence). The germline V and J ends were trimmed by 1 base and 8 bases, with 11 bases remaining between them. CDR3 sequence reads: CASSLDPWGGYTF. CDR3 nucleotides: TGTGCCAGCAGCTTAGATCCCTGGGGAGGCTACACCTTC. The whole variable domain, remainder taken from reference TRBV7-9 and TRBJ1-2, is DTGVSQNPRHKITKRGQNVTFRCDPISEHNRLYWYRQTLGQGPEFLTYFQNEAQLEKSRLLSDRFSAERPKGSFSTLEIQRTEQGDSAMYLCASSLDPWGGYTFGSGTRLTVV.

The chain employs TRBV20-1 and TRBJ1-1; D gene unclear. V was pared by 1 base and J by 1 base, with 10 bases between. Germline V gene lookup returns CDR1 DFQATT and CDR2 SNEGSKA (reference sequence). CDR3 length: 14 amino acids. The CDR3 spells CSARADGGNTEAFF. The CDR3 DNA reads TGCAGTGCTAGAGCTGACGGTGGGAACACTGAAGCTTTCTTT.

As concerns this clonotype: A much larger clone lies one base from this, so it may be a read error. The J gene is TRBJ2-7, the V gene TRBV18; the D gene is possibly TRBD1 (5 bases). V lost 4 bases and J 12 bases, leaving 16 bases between the germline ends. The CDR3 is made up of 12 amino acids. Looked up from germline, CDR1 is KGHSH and CDR2 is LQKENI. Written as DNA, the CDR3 is TGTGCCAGCTCACTCGGCGCAGGGAACCCGTACTTC. This sequence encodes CASSLGAGNPYF. Using reference TRBV18 and TRBJ2-7 for the parts outside the CDR3, the full variable domain is NAGVMQNPRHLVRRRGQEARLRCSPMKGHSHVYWYRQLPEEGLKFMVYLQKENIIDESGMPKERFSAEFPKEGPSILRIQQVVRGDSAAYFCASSLGAGNPYFGPGTRLTVT.

Many counts were recorded for this clonotype. The rearrangement uses TRBV27 and TRBJ2-5, with 7 bases that match TRBD2. Germline CDR1 reads MNHEY; CDR2 reads SMNVEV (reference sequence). The length of the CDR3 is 12 residues. The V segment lost 6 bases and the J segment 5 bases; nucleotides outside the gene matches: 3. The DNA for the CDR3 is TGTGCCAGCAGGAGGGGAGGGGAGACCCAGTACTTC. Translation gives CASRRGGETQYF.

The chain uses TRBV12-3 or TRBV12-4 and TRBJ2-3; TRBD1 agrees at 9 bases. Trimming cost V 3 bases and J 7 bases; bases outside gene matches: 8. This CDR3 comprises 15 residues. CDR3 in DNA: TGTGCCAGCAGTTTTTTAACAGGGGGCGAGCATACGCAGTATTTT. Translating it yields CASSFLTGGEHTQYF.

Remarks on this clonotype: Its ends do not fully match the called genes, so a read error is possible. The chain is built from TRBV7-2 and TRBJ2-5; 8 bases are shared with TRBD2. In germline, CDR1 is SGHTA, CDR2 FQGNSA. This CDR3 contains 16 residues. In DNA, the CDR3 is TGTGCCGGCAGCTTAGGATTAGCGGGGCGACAAGAGACCCAGTACTTC. Translating gives CAGSLGLAGRQETQYF.

The chain is built from TRBV29-1 and TRBJ1-2; D gene unclear. With 4 bases removed from V and 1 base from J, the gap between germline ends came to 10 bases. Germline CDR1 reads SQVTM; CDR2 reads ANQGSEA. This CDR3 has 13 amino acids. The CDR3 here is CSVGGPGNYGYTF. The CDR3 DNA reads TGCAGCGTTGGAGGGCCGGGTAACTATGGCTACACCTTC.

The CDR3 loop reads CSVLVGTGSGYTF. In DNA form, the CDR3 reads TGCAGTGTCCTCGTGGGGACAGGGAGTGGCTACACCTTC. The chain recombines TRBV20-1 with TRBJ1-2; 9 bases are shared with TRBD1. V trimming: 7 bases; J trimming: 7 bases; junction bases outside the gene matches: 10. CDR3 length: 13 residues. CDR1 and CDR2 from the germline V gene are DFQATT and SNEGSKA (reference sequence).

This clonotype has only a few counts. A much bigger clone sits one base away, suggesting this may be a read error. The V gene is TRBV29-1, the J gene TRBJ2-7; a possible D gene is TRBD1 (5 bases). In germline, CDR1 is SQVTM, CDR2 ANQGSEA. Trimming took 3 bases from V and 0 from J, leaving 6 bases between them. The length of the CDR3 is 12 residues. The DNA for the CDR3 is TGCAGCGTTGACGACAGCTCCTACGAGCAGTACTTC. Protein product: CSVDDSSYEQYF.

The chain carries TRBV28 and TRBJ1-4, with D possibly matching TRBD1 (6 bases). Trimming pared 6 bases from V and 3 bases from J, leaving 14 bases between. The CDR3 sequence is 15 residues long. The V gene's germline CDR1 is MDHEN and CDR2 SYDVKM. The CDR3 DNA follows: TGTGCCAGCAGGACGACAGGAGGTCCTAATGAAAAACTGTTTTTT. It is translated as CASRTTGGPNEKLFF.

CDR3 protein: CASSQEPASRQETQYF. The CDR3 DNA reads TGTGCCAGCAGCCAAGAGCCGGCTAGCCGCCAAGAGACCCAGTACTTC. The chain couples TRBV4-2 to TRBJ2-5; a possible D gene is TRBD2 (5 bases). Trimming stripped 0 bases from V and 1 base from J, with 12 bases between. CDR3 length: 16 residues. CDR1 is LGHNA, CDR2 YNFKEQ, per germline.

This clonotype was counted a few times. The chain combines TRBV29-1 with TRBJ2-3; 11 bases map to TRBD2. With V trimmed by 5 bases and J by 2 bases, 6 bases remained unmatched. This CDR3 contains 15 residues. Looked up from germline, CDR1 is SQVTM and CDR2 is ANQGSEA. For the CDR3, the DNA is TGCAGCGTTCGGGGACTAGCGGCCTACACAGATACGCAGTATTTT. This sequence encodes CSVRGLAAYTDTQYF.

V and J are TRBV11-1 and TRBJ2-3; D remains unclear. The ends were cut back, 5 bases at V and 9 bases at J, with 12 bases in the middle. CDR3 length: 12 amino acids. Germline-derived CDR1 and CDR2 are SGHAT and FQDESV (reference sequence). For the CDR3, the DNA is TGTGCCAGCAGCCCTGACAAGGGAACGCAGTATTTT. Its translation is CASSPDKGTQYF.

This clonotype was seen a handful of times. The V call is TRBV20-1, the J call TRBJ2-1; 8 bases are a match to TRBD2. Unmatched junction bases numbered 7, after V lost 1 base and J lost 5 bases. The CDR3 spans 15 residues. Germline CDR1 is DFQATT and CDR2 is SNEGSKA (reference sequence). DNA for the CDR3: TGCAGTGCTAGAGCCGGGACTAGTTACAACAATGAGCAGTTCTTC. This codes for CSARAGTSYNNEQFF.